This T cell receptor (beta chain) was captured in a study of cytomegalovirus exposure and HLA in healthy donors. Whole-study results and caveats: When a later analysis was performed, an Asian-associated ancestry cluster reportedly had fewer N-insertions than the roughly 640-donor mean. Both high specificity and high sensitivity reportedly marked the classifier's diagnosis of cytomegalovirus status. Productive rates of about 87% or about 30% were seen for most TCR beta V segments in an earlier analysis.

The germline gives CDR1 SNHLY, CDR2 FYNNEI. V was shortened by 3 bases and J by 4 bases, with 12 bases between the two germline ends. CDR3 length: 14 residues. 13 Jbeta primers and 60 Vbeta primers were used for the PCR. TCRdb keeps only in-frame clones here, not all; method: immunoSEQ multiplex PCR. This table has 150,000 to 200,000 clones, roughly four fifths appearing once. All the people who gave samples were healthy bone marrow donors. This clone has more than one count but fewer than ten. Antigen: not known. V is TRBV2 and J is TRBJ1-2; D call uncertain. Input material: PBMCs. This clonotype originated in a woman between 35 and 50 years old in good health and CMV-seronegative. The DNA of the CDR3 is TGTGCCAGCAGTGAGAAATGGCAATCCTATGGCTACACCTTC. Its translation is CASSEKWQSYGYTF. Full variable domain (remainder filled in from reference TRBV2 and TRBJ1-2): EPEVTQTPSHQVTQMGQEVILRCVPISNHLYFYWYRQILGQKVEFLVSFYNNEISEKSEIFDDQFSVERPDGSNFTLKIRSTKLEDSAMYFCASSEKWQSYGYTFGSGTRLTVV.